This T cell receptor (beta chain) was identified in a study of Graves' ophthalmopathy and Graves' hyperthyroidism. Study-wide findings and caveats: Discrimination between ophthalmopathy and stable hyperthyroidism by a 13-signature model showed about 88% sensitivity and almost 83% specificity.

Ten or more counts support this clonotype. What it binds is not known. Symptoms, serum thyroxine and TRAb, thyroid ultrasound, and orbital computed tomography formed the diagnostic basis. Germline V gene data show CDR1 as SQVTM and CDR2 as ANQGSEA. CDR3 length: 14 residues. J gave up 6 bases and V 6 bases, and 10 bases lay outside the gene matches. Amplification of TCR beta CDR3 regions used RNA transcripts. A first-round RT-PCR used HTBI primers, followed by a second-round multiplex PCR. MiXCR, run by TCRdb on the multiplex PCR reads, gives a single entry per CDR3 protein. This sample carries about 1.2 million distinct CDR3 sequences, 35% to 40% of them seen once, and the ten largest clones take more than 9.5%.

The receptor was derived from an adult man with Graves' hyperthyroidism. The sequencing sample was made of peripheral blood or thyroid tissue (not recorded which). The V gene is TRBV29-1, the J gene TRBJ2-7, with 11 bases aligning to TRBD2. In DNA form, the CDR3 reads TGCAGCGTCCTGGGACTAGCGGAAGCGGGCGAGCAGTACTTC. It specifies CSVLGLAEAGEQYF.